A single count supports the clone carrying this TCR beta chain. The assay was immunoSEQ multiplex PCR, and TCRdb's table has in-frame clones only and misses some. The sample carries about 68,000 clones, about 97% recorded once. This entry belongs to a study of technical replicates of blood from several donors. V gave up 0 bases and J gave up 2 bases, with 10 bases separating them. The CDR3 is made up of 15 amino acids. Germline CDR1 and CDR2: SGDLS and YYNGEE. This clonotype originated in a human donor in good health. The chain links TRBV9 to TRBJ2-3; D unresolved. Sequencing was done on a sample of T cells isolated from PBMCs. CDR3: CASSVEAALTDTQYF. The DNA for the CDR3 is TGTGCCAGCAGCGTAGAGGCGGCTCTCACAGATACGCAGTATTTT.